The entry that follows covers one T cell receptor beta chain sequence. The source of the sample is a study of cytomegalovirus exposure and HLA in healthy donors. J was trimmed by 4 bases and V by 7 bases; bases with no gene match: 10. The CDR3 has 15 residues. From germline, CDR1 is SGHNT and CDR2 YYREEE (reference sequence). Researchers ran the PCR with 60 Vbeta and 13 Jbeta primers. The method was immunoSEQ multiplex PCR; TCRdb's version includes in-frame clones alone and lacks a portion of them. The sample includes over 100,000 clones, about 60% of them seen just once. The sample was PBMCs. The V and J genes are TRBV5-4 and TRBJ2-5; 10 positions agree with TRBD1. The sequence was obtained from a man between 35 and 55 years old in good health and CMV-seropositive. CDR3 region: CASAPGQGSRETQYF. The CDR3 region has the DNA TGTGCCAGCGCTCCGGGACAGGGGTCCCGAGAGACCCAGTACTTC.